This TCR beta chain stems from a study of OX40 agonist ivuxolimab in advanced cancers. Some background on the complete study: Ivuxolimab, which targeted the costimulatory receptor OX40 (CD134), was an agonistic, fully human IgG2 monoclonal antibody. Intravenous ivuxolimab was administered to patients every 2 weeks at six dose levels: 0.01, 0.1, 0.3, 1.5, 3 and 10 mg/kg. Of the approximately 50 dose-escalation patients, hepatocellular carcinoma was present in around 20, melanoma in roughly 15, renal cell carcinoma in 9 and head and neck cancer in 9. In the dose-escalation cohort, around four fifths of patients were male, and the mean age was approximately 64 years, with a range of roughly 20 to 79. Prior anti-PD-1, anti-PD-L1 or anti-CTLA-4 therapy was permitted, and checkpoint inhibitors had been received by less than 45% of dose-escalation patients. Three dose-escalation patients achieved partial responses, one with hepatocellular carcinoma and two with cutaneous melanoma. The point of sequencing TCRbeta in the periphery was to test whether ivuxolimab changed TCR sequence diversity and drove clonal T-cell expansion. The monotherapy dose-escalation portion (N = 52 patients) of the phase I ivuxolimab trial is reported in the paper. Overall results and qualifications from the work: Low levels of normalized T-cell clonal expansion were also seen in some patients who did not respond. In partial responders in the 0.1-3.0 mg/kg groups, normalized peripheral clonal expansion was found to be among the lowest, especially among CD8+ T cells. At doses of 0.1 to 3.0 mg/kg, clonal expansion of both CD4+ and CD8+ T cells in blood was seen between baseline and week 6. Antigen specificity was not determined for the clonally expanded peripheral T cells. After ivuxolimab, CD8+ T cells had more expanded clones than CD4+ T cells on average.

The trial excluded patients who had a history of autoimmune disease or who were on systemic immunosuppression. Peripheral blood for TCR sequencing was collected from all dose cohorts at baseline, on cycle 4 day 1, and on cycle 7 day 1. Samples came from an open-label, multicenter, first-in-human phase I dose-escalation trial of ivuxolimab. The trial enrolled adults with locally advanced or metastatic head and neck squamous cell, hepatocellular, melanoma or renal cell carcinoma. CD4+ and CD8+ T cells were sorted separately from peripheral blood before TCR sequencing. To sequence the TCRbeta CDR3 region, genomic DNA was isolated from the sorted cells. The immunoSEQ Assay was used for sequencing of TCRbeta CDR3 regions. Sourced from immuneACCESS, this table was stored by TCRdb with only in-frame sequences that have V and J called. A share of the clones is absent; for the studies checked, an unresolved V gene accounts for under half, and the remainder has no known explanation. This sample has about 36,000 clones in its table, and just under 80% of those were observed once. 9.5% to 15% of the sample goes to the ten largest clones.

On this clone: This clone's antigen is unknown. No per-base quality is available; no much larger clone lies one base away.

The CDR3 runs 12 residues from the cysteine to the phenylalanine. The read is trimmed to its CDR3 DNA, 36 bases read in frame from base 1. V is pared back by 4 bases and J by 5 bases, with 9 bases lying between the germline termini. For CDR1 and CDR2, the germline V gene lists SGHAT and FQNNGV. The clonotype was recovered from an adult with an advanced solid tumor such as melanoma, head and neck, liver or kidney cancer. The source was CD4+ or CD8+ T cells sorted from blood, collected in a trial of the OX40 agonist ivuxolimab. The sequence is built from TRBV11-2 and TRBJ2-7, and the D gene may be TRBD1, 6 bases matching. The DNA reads TGTGCCAGCAGCTCGCAGGGGAACGAGCAGTACTTC. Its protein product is CASSSQGNEQYF.